These 29 T cell receptor beta chains came from one sample sequenced in a study of identical twins. Via MiXCR, TCRdb re-called the 5' RACE reads, giving one row per CDR3 protein. The repertoire holds about 100,000 distinct CDR3 sequences, with about 6% as singletons. Sequenced material: memory T cells sorted from blood. The source of these receptors is a woman in her fifties or sixties in good health.

V and J are TRBV27 and TRBJ2-5, with no clear D. Germline CDR1 reads MNHEY; CDR2 reads SMNVEV (reference sequence). There are 13 residues in the CDR3. Trimming left V 6 bases short and J 7 bases short, with 15 bases between. This chain's CDR3 is CASSTWLVGTQYF. The CDR3 region has the DNA TGTGCCAGCAGCACTTGGTTGGTGGGGACCCAGTACTTC.

A few counts support this clonotype. This sequence joins TRBV12-3 or TRBV12-4 and TRBJ2-5; D unresolved. V lost 4 bases, J lost 4 bases, and 16 bases lay in between. The CDR3 spans 15 residues. The CDR3 nucleotides are TGTGCCAGCAGTTCCCAGAATCCCGGTGGAGAGACCCAGTACTTC. This sequence encodes CASSSQNPGGETQYF.

In its sample, this clonotype was seen many times. The J gene is TRBJ1-6, the V gene TRBV12-3 or TRBV12-4; a possible D gene is TRBD1 (5 bases). This CDR3 has 15 residues. V was shortened by 3 bases and J by 1 base, with 7 bases between the two germline ends. The CDR3 DNA reads as TGTGCCAGCAGTTTGCAGGGTTCCTATAATTCACCCCTCCACTTT. Its translation: CASSLQGSYNSPLHF.

This clonotype has at least ten counts. The J gene is TRBJ2-7, the V gene TRBV27; TRBD2 aligns across 15 bases. J gave up 5 bases and V 4 bases, and 3 bases lay outside the gene matches. Germline V gene lookup returns CDR1 MNHEY and CDR2 SMNVEV (reference sequence). CDR3 length: 15 amino acids. The CDR3: CASSYGLAGGDEQYV. CDR3 in DNA: TGTGCCAGCAGTTACGGACTAGCGGGAGGGGACGAGCAGTACGTC.

This clonotype was counted many times. This chain joins TRBV5-4 and TRBJ2-2; 9 positions agree with TRBD2. From germline, CDR1 is SGHNT and CDR2 YYREEE (reference sequence). This CDR3 is 15 amino acids long. V dropped 2 bases and J dropped 6; count of bases not matched to a gene: 5. In DNA form, the CDR3 reads TGTGCCAGCAGCTTACCCCTAGCGGGACCCGGGGAGCTGTTTTTT. The encoded protein is CASSLPLAGPGELFF.

Remarks on this clonotype: Mismatch with germline at one junction end may stem from a read error. This sequence joins TRBV9 and TRBJ2-1; TRBD2 matches 13 bases. Germline CDR1 is SGDLS and CDR2 is YYNGEE. CDR3 length: 16 residues. The CDR3 sequence is CASSVGLAGGYNEQSF. CDR3 coding DNA: TGTGCCAGCAGCGTAGGACTAGCGGGAGGTTACAATGAGCAGTCCTTC. The full variable domain, completed using reference TRBV9 and TRBJ2-1, is DSGVTQTPKHLITATGQRVTLRCSPRSGDLSVYWYQQSLDQGLQFLIQYYNGEERAKGNILERFSAQQFPDLHSELNLSSLELGDSALYFCASSVGLAGGYNEQSFGPGTRLTVL.

This clonotype showed up many times. The rearrangement links TRBV12-3 or TRBV12-4 to TRBJ2-1; weak D call: TRBD2 (6 bases). The CDR3 has 16 residues. V was trimmed by 7 bases and J by 5 bases, leaving 21 bases between them. The CDR3 DNA sequence: TGTGCCAGCACCGCAGGAGGGCGAAGGGGCCACAATGAGCAGTTCTTC. It encodes CASTAGGRRGHNEQFF.

This clonotype was observed a handful of times. The chain is built from TRBV18 and TRBJ2-2; tentative D call: TRBD2 (5 bases). The CDR3 has 16 amino acids. Trimming took 0 bases from V and 3 from J, leaving 11 bases between them. The germline gives CDR1 KGHSH, CDR2 LQKENI. CDR3 coding DNA: TGTGCCAGCTCACCACCGACGGGATCGGACACCGGGGAGCTGTTTTTT. This sequence encodes CASSPPTGSDTGELFF.

This clonotype has at least ten counts. The gene calls are TRBV24-1 and TRBJ2-1; a possible D gene is TRBD2 (5 bases). This CDR3 is built from 15 residues. Germline CDR1 and CDR2: KGHDR and SFDVKD. V dropped 7 bases and J dropped 6 bases, with 18 bases sitting between them. DNA for the CDR3: TGTGCCACCAGCCATCCCACGGGAACTGGCAATGAGCAGTTCTTC. This encodes CATSHPTGTGNEQFF.

This clonotype was observed a few times. The gene calls are TRBV4-2 and TRBJ2-7; D remains unclear. CDR1 and CDR2 from the germline V gene are LGHNA and YNFKEQ. CDR3 length: 14 amino acids. Trimming took off 1 base at V and 5 bases at J, with 12 bases between the two ends. The CDR3 DNA reads TGTGCCAGCAGCCAAGCAGCTAGTCCTCACGAGCAGTACTTC. It specifies CASSQAASPHEQYF.

Many counts were recorded for this clonotype. The chain carries TRBV5-6 and TRBJ1-1; D ambiguous. The CDR3 runs to 14 residues. Germline V gene lookup returns CDR1 SGHDT and CDR2 YYEEEE. V was shortened by 6 bases and J by 2 bases, with 14 bases between the two germline ends. Here the CDR3 reads CASTSTPRNTEAFF. As DNA, the CDR3 is TGTGCCAGCACCTCCACACCTCGCAACACTGAAGCTTTCTTT.

This clonotype appeared many times. The chain recombines TRBV6-4 with TRBJ2-3; 8 nucleotides agree with TRBD2. CDR3 size: 15 residues. Germline V gene data show CDR1 as MRHNA and CDR2 as SNTAGT. V shed 0 bases and J 2 bases; nucleotides not matched to a gene: 1. CDR3 in amino acids: CASSDSGRATDTQYF. DNA of the CDR3: TGTGCCAGCAGTGACTCCGGGAGGGCCACAGATACGCAGTATTTT.

The table lists this clonotype with many counts. The V call is TRBV20-1, the J call TRBJ2-2; TRBD2 aligns across 10 bases. Germline CDR1 DFQATT, CDR2 SNEGSKA (reference sequence). This CDR3 has 16 residues. V shed 1 base, J shed 4 bases, and the junction held 6 bases outside the gene matches. The CDR3 loop is CSARVAGGTGTGELFF. The CDR3 region has the DNA TGCAGTGCTAGAGTAGCGGGAGGAACTGGCACCGGGGAGCTGTTTTTT.

This clonotype was seen at least ten times. This chain uses TRBV7-9 with TRBJ2-7, with 7 bases lining up with TRBD1. Losses at the gene ends were 3 bases for V and 6 bases for J; bases not matched to a gene: 8. Per the germline V gene, CDR1 is SEHNR and CDR2 is FQNEAQ (reference sequence). The CDR3 is made up of 14 amino acids. CDR3 nucleotide sequence: TGTGCCAGCAGCTTGGATTTCGGGACAGCCGAGCAGTACGTC. Protein sequence: CASSLDFGTAEQYV.

V is TRBV4-1 and J is TRBJ2-2, with 8 bases aligning to TRBD1. Germline values: CDR1 MGHRA, CDR2 YSYEKL. CDR3 size: 14 residues. The J segment lost 4 bases and the V segment lost 3 bases, leaving 1 base of the junction unmatched. Here the CDR3 reads CASSQDRVTGELFF. The DNA for the CDR3 is TGCGCCAGCAGCCAGGACAGGGTCACCGGGGAGCTGTTTTTT.

The chain employs TRBV7-3 and TRBJ2-3; 8 bases map to TRBD1. CDR1 and CDR2 from the germline V gene are SGHTA and FQGTGA. This CDR3 spans 15 amino acids. Trimming at V came to 4 bases and at J to 1 base, leaving 4 bases not matched to a gene. The CDR3 loop reads CASSSPTGGTDTQYF. CDR3 in DNA: TGTGCCAGCAGCTCACCGACAGGGGGCACAGATACGCAGTATTTT.

The sample holds a few counts of this clonotype. The chain recombines TRBV3-1 with TRBJ2-3; perhaps TRBD2 as D (6 bases). V lost 4 bases to trimming and J lost 4 bases, with 18 bases between them. The germline V gene encodes CDR1 LGHDT and CDR2 YNNKEL (reference sequence). The CDR3 length is 16 residues. CDR3 nucleotides: TGTGCCAGCAGCCTACCTCCAGGGACGGGGGCAGATACGCAGTATTTT. Encoded protein: CASSLPPGTGADTQYF.

A few counts support this clonotype. The V gene is TRBV20-1, the J gene TRBJ2-7; 10 bases are a match to TRBD2. CDR1 and CDR2 from the germline V gene are DFQATT and SNEGSKA (reference sequence). The CDR3 is 12 residues long. The J segment lost 9 bases and the V segment lost 3 bases, leaving 5 bases of the junction unmatched. The CDR3 here is CSARLAGVAQYF. The CDR3 nucleotides are TGCAGTGCTAGGCTAGCGGGAGTTGCGCAGTACTTC.

The chain joins TRBV15 to TRBJ2-6; D remains ambiguous. The CDR3 runs to 17 residues. The germline CDR1 and CDR2 sequences are LNHNV and YYDKDF (reference sequence). Trimming shortened V by 4 bases and J by 0 bases, and 13 bases separated the two germline ends. CDR3 sequence reads: CATSTVTALSGANVLTF. The CDR3 DNA sequence: TGTGCCACCAGCACCGTCACCGCACTCTCTGGGGCCAACGTCCTGACTTTC.

This clonotype occurred a few times. The chain employs TRBV6-9 and TRBJ2-5; D ambiguous. Trimming cost V 8 bases and J 10 bases, with 14 bases left between them. Per germline, CDR1 MNHGY and CDR2 SVAAGI. CDR3 length equals 11 residues. This CDR3 is CASLWRQDQYF. CDR3 sequence (DNA): TGTGCCAGCCTCTGGCGGCAGGACCAGTACTTC.

This clonotype came up many times. The chain joins TRBV3-1 to TRBJ2-7; 8 bases are shared with TRBD1. The germline V gene encodes CDR1 LGHDT and CDR2 YNNKEL (reference sequence). The CDR3 consists of 15 residues. Trimming removed 6 bases from V and 6 bases from J; junction bases left unmatched: 13. CDR3 protein: CASSHLNRGQGEQYF. CDR3 coding DNA: TGTGCCAGCAGTCACTTGAACCGCGGACAGGGCGAGCAGTACTTC.

Notes on this clonotype: This may be a read error: a much more frequent sequence differs by one nucleotide. The V call is TRBV10-2, the J call TRBJ2-7; TRBD2 matches 9 bases. Germline V gene data show CDR1 as WSHSY and CDR2 as SAAADI. The CDR3 consists of 13 residues. CDR3 protein: CASRTSGSYDQYF. The CDR3 nucleotides are TGCGCCAGCAGGACTAGCGGCTCCTACGACCAGTACTTC.

The J gene is TRBJ2-5, the V gene TRBV7-9; 11 bases are a match to TRBD2. CDR3 length: 14 amino acids. The V and J ends lost 5 bases and 5 bases, in that order; junction bases with no gene match: 4. The germline gives CDR1 SEHNR, CDR2 FQNEAQ (reference sequence). CDR3 region: CASSLRLAGETQYF. The CDR3 DNA follows: TGTGCCAGCAGCCTGAGACTAGCGGGGGAGACCCAGTACTTC.

This clonotype was seen at least ten times. V is TRBV15 and J is TRBJ2-2, with D possibly TRBD1 on 5 matching bases. CDR1 is LNHNV and CDR2 is YYDKDF in the germline V gene (reference sequence). V was clipped by 1 base and J by 4 bases, with 19 bases between them. The CDR3 sequence is 18 residues long. CDR3 protein: CATSRGFLAGSSTGELFF. CDR3 DNA sequence: TGTGCCACCAGCAGAGGGTTTTTAGCAGGGTCGAGCACCGGGGAGCTGTTTTTT.

In this sample, this clonotype turned up many times. The chain couples TRBV18 to TRBJ2-7, with D perhaps TRBD1 or TRBD2 (5 bases each). From germline, CDR1 is KGHSH and CDR2 LQKENI. The CDR3 is 12 residues long. Trimming cost V 2 bases and J 3 bases, with 5 bases left between them. For the CDR3, the DNA is TGTGCCAGCTCACCAGGGGGCTACGAGCAGTACTTC. It translates to CASSPGGYEQYF.

Ten or more counts support this clonotype. The CDR3 loop reads CASSQGQYNEQFF. In DNA, the CDR3 is TGTGCCAGCAGCCAAGGGCAGTACAATGAGCAGTTCTTC. The chain uses TRBV14 and TRBJ2-1, with D unresolved. V was trimmed by 1 base and J by 4 bases, leaving 5 bases between them. Per the germline V gene, CDR1 is SGHDN and CDR2 is FVKESK. This CDR3 region has 13 residues.

In regard to this clonotype: This clone may be a read error of a much larger clone one base away. V gene TRBV20-1 combines with J gene TRBJ1-1, with a possible D match to TRBD1 (6 bases). CDR1 and CDR2 (germline): DFQATT, SNEGSKA (reference sequence). The CDR3 runs 12 residues. The CDR3 here is CSTSRGACEAFF. CDR3 nucleotides: TGCAGTACTAGTAGGGGGGCATGTGAAGCTTTCTTT.

This clonotype was detected ten times or more. This rearrangement joins TRBV7-2 to TRBJ2-4; D possibly corresponds to TRBD1 (5 bases). The germline gives CDR1 SGHTA, CDR2 FQGNSA. This CDR3 spans 16 amino acids. The V and J ends lost 2 bases and 1 base respectively, with 12 bases between them. The CDR3 region is CASSLRGIEAKNIQYF. In DNA form, the CDR3 reads TGTGCCAGCAGCTTAAGGGGAATTGAGGCCAAAAACATTCAGTACTTC.

This clonotype came up many times. V is TRBV20-1 and J is TRBJ2-4; the D gene could be TRBD1 or TRBD2 (6 bases each). This CDR3 has 12 residues. Trimming pared 3 bases from V and 7 bases from J, leaving 10 bases between. Germline assignment: CDR1 DFQATT and CDR2 SNEGSKA (reference sequence). The CDR3 reads CSARIGGNIQYF. CDR3 DNA sequence: TGCAGTGCTAGGATAGGGGGGAACATTCAGTACTTC.